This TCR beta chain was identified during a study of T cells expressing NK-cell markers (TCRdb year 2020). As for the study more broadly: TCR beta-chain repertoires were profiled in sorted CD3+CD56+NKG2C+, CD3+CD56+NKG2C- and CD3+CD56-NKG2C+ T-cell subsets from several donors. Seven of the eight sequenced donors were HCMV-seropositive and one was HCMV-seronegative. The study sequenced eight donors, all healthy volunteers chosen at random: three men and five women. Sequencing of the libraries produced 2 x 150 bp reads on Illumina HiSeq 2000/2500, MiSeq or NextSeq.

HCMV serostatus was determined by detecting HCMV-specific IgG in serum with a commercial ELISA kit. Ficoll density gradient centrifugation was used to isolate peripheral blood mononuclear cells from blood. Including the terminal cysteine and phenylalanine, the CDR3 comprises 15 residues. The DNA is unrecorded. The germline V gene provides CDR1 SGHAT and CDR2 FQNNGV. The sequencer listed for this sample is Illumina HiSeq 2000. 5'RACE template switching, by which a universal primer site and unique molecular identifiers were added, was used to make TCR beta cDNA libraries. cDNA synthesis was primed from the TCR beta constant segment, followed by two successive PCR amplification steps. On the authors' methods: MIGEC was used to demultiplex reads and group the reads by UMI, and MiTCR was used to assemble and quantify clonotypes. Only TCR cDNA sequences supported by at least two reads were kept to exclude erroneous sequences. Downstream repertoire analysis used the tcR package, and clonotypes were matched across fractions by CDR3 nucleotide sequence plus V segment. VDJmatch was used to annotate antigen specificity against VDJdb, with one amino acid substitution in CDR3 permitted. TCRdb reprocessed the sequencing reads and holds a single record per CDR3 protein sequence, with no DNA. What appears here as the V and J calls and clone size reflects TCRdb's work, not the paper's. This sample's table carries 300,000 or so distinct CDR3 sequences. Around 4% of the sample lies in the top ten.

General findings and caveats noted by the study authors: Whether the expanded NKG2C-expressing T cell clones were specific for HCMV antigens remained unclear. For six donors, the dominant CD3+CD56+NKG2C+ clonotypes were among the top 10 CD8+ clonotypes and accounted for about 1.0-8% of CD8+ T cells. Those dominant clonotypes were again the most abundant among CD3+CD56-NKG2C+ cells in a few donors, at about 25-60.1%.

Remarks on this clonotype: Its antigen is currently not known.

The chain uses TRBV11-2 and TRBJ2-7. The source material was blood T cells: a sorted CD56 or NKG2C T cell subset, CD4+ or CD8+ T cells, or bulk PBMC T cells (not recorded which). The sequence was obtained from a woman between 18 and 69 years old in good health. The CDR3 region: CASSLAGGYFHEQYF.